This T cell receptor beta chain was captured in a study of T cell clones after liver transplantation. Findings of the study overall: The donor-reactive repertoire was only partly measurable in a couple of subjects, lacking donor cells.

Germline loops: CDR1 LGHNA, CDR2 YSLEER. The length of the CDR3 is 15 residues. V dropped 3 bases and J dropped 0; count of bases not matched to a gene: 4. The repertoire was sequenced with immunoSEQ multiplex PCR; TCRdb's copy has only in-frame clones and lacks some. The table lists tens of thousands of clones, 93% of them singletons. For this clone: The antigen is not known.

The chain is built from TRBV4-3 and TRBJ2-7, with 8 nucleotides matching TRBD2. The specimen comprised CD8+ T cells from blood, sampled less than 27 months after liver transplant. The receptor was derived from a human patient who received a liver transplant. Some T cells may trace back to the graft donor. CDR3 sequence: CASSQGTSSSYEQYF. The CDR3 DNA reads as TGCGCCAGCAGCCAGGGGACTAGTAGCTCCTACGAGCAGTACTTC.